A single sample gave rise to the 8 T cell receptor beta chains below, sequenced in a study of T cells after yellow fever vaccination. A single record per CDR3 protein comes from TCRdb applying MiXCR to the 5' RACE reads. Of under 700,000 distinct CDR3 sequences in the sample, around 17% were seen once. Sequencing used PBMCs, obtained 5 days after the first yellow fever vaccination. The receptors stem from a man in his late teens or twenties who received the YFV17D yellow fever vaccine.

The rearrangement uses TRBV4-2 and TRBJ2-1; perhaps TRBD2 as D (6 bases). Trimming pared 4 bases from V and 4 bases from J, leaving 14 bases between. The CDR3 extends over 15 amino acids. Looked up from germline, CDR1 is LGHNA and CDR2 is YNFKEQ. The DNA for the CDR3 is TGTGCCAGCAGCCCGGGGACTCAACTGTACAATGAGCAGTTCTTC. The encoded protein is CASSPGTQLYNEQFF.

This clonotype was seen a few times. The rearrangement uses TRBV18 and TRBJ2-1, with 13 bases that match TRBD2. V dropped 8 bases and J dropped 5; count of bases not matched to a gene: 6. This CDR3 has 15 residues. The germline V gene has CDR1 KGHSH and CDR2 LQKENI. The CDR3 region is CASSPTSGGDNEQFF. DNA of the CDR3: TGTGCCAGCAGCCCTACTAGCGGGGGGGACAATGAGCAGTTCTTC. The variable domain in full, with the rest retrieved from reference TRBV18 and TRBJ2-1, is NAGVMQNPRHLVRRRGQEARLRCSPMKGHSHVYWYRQLPEEGLKFMVYLQKENIIDESGMPKERFSAEFPKEGPSILRIQQVVRGDSAAYFCASSPTSGGDNEQFFGPGTRLTVL.

This chain joins TRBV30 and TRBJ1-5; unclear D gene. Trimming pared 1 base from V and 4 bases from J, leaving 8 bases between. CDR1 and CDR2 from the germline V gene are GTSNPN and SVGIG (reference sequence). The CDR3 has 13 residues. CDR3 sequence (DNA): TGTGCCTGGAGTGCTCTCGGAAATCAGCCCCAGCATTTT. Protein: CAWSALGNQPQHF.

This clonotype was counted a few times. The V and J genes are TRBV12-3 or TRBV12-4 and TRBJ1-2; TRBD1 is a possible D gene (5 bases). This CDR3 comprises 13 residues. The V end lost 8 bases, the J end lost 4 bases, and 14 bases lay between the germline ends. Written as DNA, the CDR3 is TGTGCCAGCGGAGACAGAGCCTTCTATGGCTACACCTTC. Residues: CASGDRAFYGYTF.

The chain recombines TRBV6-5 with TRBJ2-1, with a possible D match to TRBD2 (5 bases). The ends were cut back, 4 bases at V and 4 bases at J, with 14 bases in the middle. The germline V gene encodes CDR1 MNHEY and CDR2 SVGAGI. The CDR3 contains 15 residues. The CDR3 reads CASSFLRAQYNEQFF. The CDR3, as DNA: TGTGCCAGCAGTTTCTTGAGGGCGCAATACAATGAGCAGTTCTTC.

The V and J genes are TRBV19 and TRBJ1-4, with D perhaps TRBD1 (5 bases). The CDR3 contains 13 residues. From germline, CDR1 is LNHDA and CDR2 SQIVND (reference sequence). Trimming pared 6 bases from V and 4 bases from J, leaving 9 bases between. The CDR3 nucleotides read TGTGCCAGTAGCAGGGTGATTAATGAAAAACTGTTTTTT. Residues: CASSRVINEKLFF.

V gene TRBV6-2 or TRBV6-3 combines with J gene TRBJ2-7; D possibly uses TRBD1 or TRBD2 (7 bases each). Deletions cut 0 bases from V and 4 bases from J, with 16 bases between. This CDR3 is built from 16 residues. Germline V gene data show CDR1 as MNHEY and CDR2 as SVGEGT. In nucleotides, the CDR3 is TGTGCCAGCAGTTACTCGAGCGGGACAGTCATATACGAGCAGTACTTC. This sequence encodes CASSYSSGTVIYEQYF.

The chain combines TRBV29-1 with TRBJ1-1, with D possibly being TRBD1 (6 bases). Looked up from germline, CDR1 is SQVTM and CDR2 is ANQGSEA. This CDR3 comprises 14 residues. The V end lost 7 bases, the J end lost 5 bases, and 20 bases lay between the germline ends. The chain's CDR3 is CSGNLPGEDTEAFF. The CDR3 bases are TGCAGCGGGAACCTGCCAGGGGAGGATACTGAAGCTTTCTTT.